The sequence of this T cell receptor beta chain was determined in a study of identical twins. TCRdb redid the calling of the 5' RACE reads with MiXCR, one entry per CDR3 protein. The sample lists 1.5 million to 2 million distinct CDR3 sequences; more than 30% were seen once. A remark on this clonotype: A read error may produce the germline difference seen at one junction end.

The CDR3 extends over 17 amino acids. The germline V gene encodes CDR1 DFQATT and CDR2 SNEGSKA (reference sequence). Material for sequencing was cord blood. The chain uses TRBV20-1 and TRBJ2-7; 7 bases line up with TRBD1. The clonotype comes from a newborn girl in good health. The CDR3 sequence: CSAMPTVGQTGYYGQYF. CDR3 nucleotides: TGCAGTGCTATGCCTACTGTGGGACAGACGGGATACTACGGGCAGTACTTC.